The 15 T cell receptor beta chains below come from one sample, sequenced in a study of T cells after posttransplantation cyclophosphamide. Clones were sequenced by immunoSEQ multiplex PCR, and TCRdb holds only the in-frame ones, with some missing. The table records about 32,000 clones, roughly 89% of them present only once. Material: PBMCs. The receptors shown here come from a woman aged 40 to 50 with a blood cancer, CMV-positive, and with a related stem cell donor.

The chain has TRBV27 and TRBJ1-1, with D unresolved. Per the germline V gene, CDR1 is MNHEY and CDR2 is SMNVEV (reference sequence). CDR3 length: 12 residues. The germline V and J ends were trimmed by 6 bases and 0 bases, with 5 bases remaining between them. CDR3 loop: CASRSMNTEAFF. In nucleotides, the CDR3 is TGTGCCAGCAGGTCAATGAACACTGAAGCTTTCTTT.

Here the CDR3 DNA reads TGTGCCAGCAGTGTCAGCGGACGCTCCTACGAGCAGTACTTC. It encodes CASSVSGRSYEQYF. This chain uses TRBV6-6 with TRBJ2-7, with D possibly TRBD2 on 5 matching bases. V was pared by 5 bases and J by 0 bases, with 11 bases between. The CDR3 length is 14 residues. Germline CDR1 is MNHNY and CDR2 is SVGAGI (reference sequence).

This rearrangement joins TRBV6-5 to TRBJ1-1, with TRBD1 identical over 7 bases. The germline CDR1 and CDR2 sequences are MNHEY and SVGAGI. This CDR3 has 15 amino acids. After removal of 1 base from V and 1 base from J, the junction contained 3 bases not matched to a gene. CDR3 DNA sequence: TGTGCCAGCAGTTACTTTGCAGGGGGGAACACTGAAGCTTTCTTT. Translating it yields CASSYFAGGNTEAFF.

This clone was detected only once. The chain joins TRBV28 to TRBJ1-5; D might be TRBD1 (6 bases). Germline CDR1 reads MDHEN; CDR2 reads SYDVKM. V lost 5 bases and J 6 bases, leaving 17 bases between the germline ends. This CDR3 contains 15 residues. CDR3 sequence: CASSQSTGISQPQHF. The DNA of the CDR3 is TGTGCCAGCAGTCAATCGACAGGTATTTCTCAGCCCCAGCATTTT.

The chain has TRBV7-9 and TRBJ1-2; no definite D call. Germline values: CDR1 SEHNR, CDR2 FQNEAQ (reference sequence). The CDR3 is 14 amino acids. Trimming pared 0 bases from V and 4 bases from J, leaving 9 bases between. CDR3 amino acids: CASSLATGSYGYTF. The CDR3 DNA reads as TGTGCCAGCAGCTTAGCGACGGGAAGCTATGGCTACACCTTC.

This rearrangement joins TRBV7-7 to TRBJ2-3; maybe TRBD2 (5 bases). CDR1 is SSHAT, CDR2 FNYEAQ, per germline (reference sequence). The CDR3 is 14 residues long. The ends were cut back, 1 base at V and 6 bases at J, with 11 bases in the middle. Here the CDR3 DNA reads TGTGCCAGCAGCTTAGGAGGACTGAGGGATACGCAGTATTTT. Its protein product is CASSLGGLRDTQYF. Full variable domain (remainder filled in from reference TRBV7-7 and TRBJ2-3): GAGVSQSPRYKVTKRGQDVTLRCDPISSHATLYWYQQALGQGPEFLTYFNYEAQPDKSGLPSDRFSAERPEGSISTLTIQRTEQRDSAMYRCASSLGGLRDTQYFGPGTRLTVL.

Concerning this clone: Its ends do not fully match the called genes, so a read error is possible. This sequence joins TRBV7-3 and TRBJ2-7, with 10 nucleotides matching TRBD1. The germline V gene encodes CDR1 SGHTA and CDR2 FQGTGA. This CDR3 is built from 14 residues. The CDR3 region is CASRMGVTGGYLSF. The CDR3 nucleotides read TGTGCCAGCCGAATGGGCGTGACAGGGGGCTACCTGTCCTTC.

CDR3 amino acids: CASSLLAGVHNEQFF. The CDR3 coding sequence is TGTGCCAGCAGCTTACTCGCAGGGGTCCACAATGAGCAGTTCTTC. The chain uses TRBV7-3 and TRBJ2-1; D may be TRBD1 (6 bases). The CDR3 is 15 residues long. The germline V and J ends were trimmed by 2 bases and 5 bases, with 13 bases remaining between them. Germline CDR1 reads SGHTA; CDR2 reads FQGTGA.

CDR3 loop: CASSLGRGEKYF. The DNA for the CDR3 is TGTGCCAGCAGTTTGGGCAGGGGGGAAAAGTACTTC. The J gene is TRBJ2-4, the V gene TRBV28, with D possibly being TRBD1 (7 bases). Between the trimmed V and J ends, which lost 3 bases and 14 bases, there was a span of 14 bases. Looked up from germline, CDR1 is MDHEN and CDR2 is SYDVKM. The CDR3 has 12 amino acids.

The gene calls are TRBV7-9 and TRBJ2-2; D might be TRBD1 (6 bases). V lost 5 bases, J lost 6 bases, and 19 bases lay in between. CDR3 size: 16 residues. From germline, CDR1 is SEHNR and CDR2 FQNEAQ (reference sequence). The CDR3 loop reads CASSLYRASIAGELFF. The CDR3 bases are TGTGCCAGCAGCCTTTACAGGGCTAGCATAGCCGGGGAGCTGTTTTTT.

A note on this clone: Other DNA sequences in the sample encode the same CDR3. The chain carries TRBV2 and TRBJ1-1; 8 bases map to TRBD1. Germline CDR1 is SNHLY and CDR2 is FYNNEI. This CDR3 contains 19 residues. The V and J ends lost 3 bases and 2 bases, in that order; junction bases with no gene match: 17. CDR3 nucleotide sequence: TGTGCCAGCAGTGAGGTAACAGGGGGAAAGAGGCACGAAAACACTGAAGCTTTCTTT. Protein sequence: CASSEVTGGKRHENTEAFF. The full variable domain, with the rest looked up from reference TRBV2 and TRBJ1-1, is EPEVTQTPSHQVTQMGQEVILRCVPISNHLYFYWYRQILGQKVEFLVSFYNNEISEKSEIFDDQFSVERPDGSNFTLKIRSTKLEDSAMYFCASSEVTGGKRHENTEAFFGQGTRLTVV.

This chain uses TRBV28 with TRBJ1-2; 9 bases align to TRBD1. V lost 6 bases to trimming and J lost 6 bases; unmatched junction nucleotides: 20. Germline CDR1 is MDHEN and CDR2 is SYDVKM. The CDR3 runs 18 residues. CDR3 amino acids: CASRLSLITSGQGDGYTF. The CDR3 DNA sequence: TGTGCCAGCAGACTATCACTGATAACTTCGGGACAGGGCGATGGCTACACCTTC.

This chain uses TRBV5-1 with TRBJ1-1; TRBD1 matches at 12 bases. Germline lookup yields CDR1 SGHRS and CDR2 YFSETQ. The length of the CDR3 is 18 residues. V gave up 4 bases and J gave up 1 base; unmatched junction bases: 11. CDR3 residues: CASSIRPGTGGWNTEAFF. CDR3 nucleotides: TGCGCCAGCAGCATACGTCCCGGGACAGGGGGCTGGAACACTGAAGCTTTCTTT.

The V gene is TRBV5-1, the J gene TRBJ1-2; D may be TRBD1 (6 bases). The ends were cut back, 4 bases at V and 2 bases at J, with 12 bases in the middle. Germline V gene sequence: CDR1 SGHRS, CDR2 YFSETQ. The CDR3 runs 14 residues. CDR3 coding DNA: TGCGCCAGCAGCCCGACGAGGGGGAACTATGGCTACACCTTC. This gives the protein CASSPTRGNYGYTF.

In the case of this clone: This CDR3 is also generated by other DNA sequences in the sample. This sequence joins TRBV6-5 and TRBJ1-2; 9 nucleotides match TRBD1. The CDR3 totals 13 residues. Germline values: CDR1 MNHEY, CDR2 SVGAGI. V was clipped by 6 bases and J by 6 bases; unmatched bases: 5. DNA for the CDR3: TGTGCCAGCAGCTGGACAGGGGAGGATGGCTACACCTTC. It is translated as CASSWTGEDGYTF.